Following are 12 T cell receptor beta chains from one sample sequenced in a study of T cell repertoires in cytomegalovirus infection. MiXCR, applied by TCRdb to the reads, yields one record per CDR3 protein. The sample yields approximately 260,000 distinct CDR3 sequences, about a sixth seen once. The sequencing sample was made of CD8+ T cells from PBMCs. The receptors derive from a human donor in good health (CMV status not recorded). Some clones in this sample may be carry-over from other donors' samples.

V is TRBV15 and J is TRBJ1-5; D unresolved. CDR1 is LNHNV and CDR2 is YYDKDF in the germline V gene (reference sequence). The CDR3 has 15 residues. Trimming pared 0 bases from V and 2 bases from J, leaving 8 bases between. The DNA of the CDR3 is TGTGCCACCAGCAGAGAAGTCGGGGGCAATCAGCCCCAGCATTTT. Translated, it gives CATSREVGGNQPQHF.

This clonotype was observed a single time. The J gene is TRBJ2-7, the V gene TRBV29-1, with D perhaps TRBD1 or TRBD2 (5 bases each). The V end was cut by 2 bases, the J end by 3 bases, with 14 bases between. CDR3 length: 14 amino acids. Germline values: CDR1 SQVTM, CDR2 ANQGSEA. CDR3 DNA sequence: TGCAGCGTTGAATCGAAGGGGAGCGGCTACGAGCAGTACTTC. It encodes CSVESKGSGYEQYF.

This clonotype turned up a few times. The rearrangement links TRBV4-2 to TRBJ1-5; D may be TRBD1 (5 bases). V dropped 0 bases and J dropped 4 bases, with 13 bases sitting between them. CDR3 length: 16 amino acids. Germline V gives CDR1 LGHNA, CDR2 YNFKEQ. CDR3 DNA: TGTGCCAGCAGCCAAGACTGGCGGACACTAAATCAGCCCCAGCATTTT. This translates into CASSQDWRTLNQPQHF.

The V gene is TRBV6-5, the J gene TRBJ2-4; D is possibly TRBD2 (6 bases). From germline, CDR1 is MNHEY and CDR2 SVGAGI. Trimming removed 2 bases from V and 13 bases from J, with 15 bases in between. This CDR3 is 13 amino acids long. This chain's CDR3 is CASSYRPGTLQYF. In DNA, the CDR3 is TGTGCCAGCAGTTACCGCCCCGGGACTTTACAGTACTTC.

At least ten counts were recorded for this clonotype. The rearrangement joins TRBV12-3 or TRBV12-4 to TRBJ2-1, with no clear D. This CDR3 region has 12 residues. The V and J ends lost 3 bases and 2 bases respectively, with 2 bases between them. The CDR3 nucleotides are TGTGCCAGCAGTTTCGCCTACAATGAGCAGTTCTTC. This translates into CASSFAYNEQFF.

The chain links TRBV5-1 to TRBJ2-1, with D tentatively TRBD1 (5 bases). Between the trimmed V and J ends, which lost 0 bases and 4 bases, there was a span of 11 bases. Germline lookup yields CDR1 SGHRS and CDR2 YFSETQ. The CDR3 is 15 amino acids. The CDR3 region is CASSLGQGIYNEQFF. The CDR3 coding sequence is TGCGCCAGCAGCTTGGGTCAGGGCATATACAATGAGCAGTTCTTC.

The J gene is TRBJ2-7, the V gene TRBV6-5; 10 nucleotides agree with TRBD1. Germline assignment: CDR1 MNHEY and CDR2 SVGAGI. The CDR3 contains 14 residues. The V and J ends lost 6 bases and 5 bases, in that order; junction bases with no gene match: 7. The CDR3 DNA follows: TGTGCCAGCAGCTGGGACAGGGGCCGAGACGAGCAGTACTTC. It codes for CASSWDRGRDEQYF.

This clonotype has ten or more counts. The chain links TRBV7-9 to TRBJ1-2; 8 positions match TRBD1. Per the germline V gene, CDR1 is SEHNR and CDR2 is FQNEAQ (reference sequence). There are 15 residues in the CDR3. V shed 1 base, J shed 5 bases, and the junction held 6 bases outside the gene matches. Written as DNA, the CDR3 is TGTGCCAGCAGCTTAGATCAGGGGGCGCGATATGGCTACACCTTC. Amino acids: CASSLDQGARYGYTF.

The chain is built from TRBV12-3 or TRBV12-4 and TRBJ1-4; TRBD1 matches 10 bases. The junction had 5 bases not matched to a gene; V was cut back by 5 bases and J by 8 bases. The CDR3 runs to 14 residues. The CDR3: CASSPGTGDEKLFF. Here the CDR3 DNA reads TGTGCCAGCAGTCCCGGGACAGGGGACGAAAAACTGTTTTTT.

This sequence joins TRBV12-3 or TRBV12-4 and TRBJ2-5, with a weak D call TRBD2 (6 bases). Trimming shortened V by 8 bases and J by 4 bases, and 17 bases separated the two germline ends. CDR3 length: 14 amino acids. The CDR3 loop is CASSTAGGLETQYF. The CDR3 DNA follows: TGTGCCAGCTCAACAGCCGGAGGGTTAGAGACCCAGTACTTC.

Ten or more counts support this clonotype. V usage is TRBV27 and J usage is TRBJ1-1; D uncertain. V lost 6 bases and J 7 bases, leaving 9 bases between the germline ends. Germline V gene data show CDR1 as MNHEY and CDR2 as SMNVEV (reference sequence). The CDR3 contains 11 residues. For the CDR3, the DNA is TGTGCCAGCAGCTTTGGGAGTGAAGCTTTCTTT. Translation: CASSFGSEAFF.

On this clonotype itself: It may be a read error: a sequence one base away is much more abundant. The rearrangement uses TRBV6-5 and TRBJ2-3, with TRBD2 matching 10 bases. The CDR3 is made up of 17 amino acids. CDR1 is MNHEY, CDR2 SVGAGI, per germline. CDR3 protein: CVSSYGVAGGRTDTQYF. As DNA, the CDR3 is TGTGTCAGCAGTTACGGCGTAGCGGGGGGCCGCACAGATACGCAGTATTTT.